This TCR beta chain appears in the sequencing data of a study of PD-1 blockade in classical Hodgkin lymphoma. Time point specified: newly diagnosed, previously untreated cHL patient sample. Magnetic negative selection served to purify CD4+ T cells out of PBMCs that had been thawed. This CDR3 is 14 amino acids long. CDR1 is SNHLY and CDR2 is FYNNEI in the germline V gene. V lost 7 bases and J 0 bases, leaving 10 bases between the germline ends. Profiling relied on immunoSEQ multiplex PCR, and the TCRdb table lists in-frame clones only, not all of them. The repertoire holds about 25,000 clones, roughly nine tenths seen once, with 0.5% to 0.6% in the top ten.

This rearrangement joins TRBV2 to TRBJ2-4; maybe TRBD1 (6 bases). The sequencing input was CD4+ T cells from blood. This receptor was obtained from a human donor with classical Hodgkin lymphoma. Written as DNA, the CDR3 is TGTGCCAGCATCAACAGGGTAGCCAAAAACATTCAGTACTTC. Its protein is CASINRVAKNIQYF. Combining the CDR3 with reference TRBV2 and TRBJ2-4 gives the whole variable domain EPEVTQTPSHQVTQMGQEVILRCVPISNHLYFYWYRQILGQKVEFLVSFYNNEISEKSEIFDDQFSVERPDGSNFTLKIRSTKLEDSAMYFCASINRVAKNIQYFGAGTRLSVL.